This T cell receptor beta chain was obtained from a study of tumor and adjacent non-tumor tissue in lung cancer. Three rounds of nested PCR, following a modified ARM-PCR protocol, produced the TCRbeta library. TCRdb reprocessed the multiplex PCR reads with MiXCR, giving one entry per CDR3 protein. In the table there are about 100,000 distinct CDR3 sequences, 65% of which are singletons. On this clonotype itself: It is likely a read error, because the conserved phenylalanine at the end of the CDR3 is missing.

Germline assignment: CDR1 SGHNT and CDR2 YENEEA. The CDR3 is 13 residues long. No cell sorting was done before RNA was extracted from the tissue. More than 3 cm separated this lung sample from the edge of the tumor. The sample comprised distant non-tumor lung tissue. This sequence joins TRBV11-3 and TRBJ2-1; possibly TRBD2 for D (7 bases). The receptor's source is a man between 25 and 39 years old with non-small cell lung cancer. The CDR3 nucleotides read TGTGCTAGCAGCTTCACAAGGGGGGGTGAGCAGTTCATC. This translates into CASSFTRGGEQFI.